Presented here are 18 T cell receptor beta chains from one specimen sequenced in a study of cytomegalovirus exposure and HLA in healthy donors. The PCR made use of 60 Vbeta and 13 Jbeta primers. Repertoires were generated with immunoSEQ multiplex PCR, while TCRdb's copy carries only in-frame clones and drops some. The sample shows roughly 130,000 clones, roughly 63% of them seen only once. The sequenced sample consisted of PBMCs. These receptors were collected from a man aged 25 to 45 in good health and CMV-seropositive.

The chain has TRBV29-1 and TRBJ1-3; 7 bases align to TRBD1. There are 15 residues in the CDR3. Germline CDR1 SQVTM, CDR2 ANQGSEA. J gave up 2 bases and V 7 bases, and 11 bases lay outside the gene matches. Here the CDR3 DNA reads TGCAGCGCAGTGACAGGGCTCGGGGCTGGAAACACCATATATTTT. Amino acid sequence: CSAVTGLGAGNTIYF.

The rearrangement joins TRBV19 to TRBJ2-5; tentative D call: TRBD1 (6 bases). V lost 1 base to trimming and J lost 2 bases, with 11 bases between them. CDR1 and CDR2 (germline): LNHDA, SQIVND (reference sequence). This CDR3 is built from 15 residues. The CDR3 sequence is CASSIALTGQETQYF. The CDR3 region has the DNA TGTGCCAGTAGTATAGCCCTGACAGGACAAGAGACCCAGTACTTC.

The chain is built from TRBV19 and TRBJ1-2; D unclear. Trimming stripped 1 base from V and 3 bases from J, with 9 bases between. Germline assignment: CDR1 LNHDA and CDR2 SQIVND (reference sequence). This CDR3 is 14 amino acids long. The CDR3 nucleotides are TGTGCCAGTAGTATAGTACCAGGTTACTATGGCTACACCTTC. The encoded protein is CASSIVPGYYGYTF. Drawing the rest from reference TRBV19 and TRBJ1-2, the complete variable domain is DGGITQSPKYLFRKEGQNVTLSCEQNLNHDAMYWYRQDPGQGLRLIYYSQIVNDFQKGDIAEGYSVSREKKESFPLTVTSAQKNPTAFYLCASSIVPGYYGYTFGSGTRLTVV.

J is TRBJ2-6 and V is TRBV25-1; weak D call: TRBD1 (5 bases). Per the germline V gene, CDR1 is MGHDK and CDR2 is SYGVNS. This CDR3 spans 16 amino acids. V lost 2 bases and J 4 bases, leaving 12 bases between the germline ends. CDR3 loop: CASSETPGSGANVLTF. The CDR3 nucleotides are TGTGCCAGCAGTGAAACCCCAGGGTCCGGGGCCAACGTCCTGACTTTC.

This chain links TRBV21-1 with TRBJ1-5; TRBD1 is taken as the D call from the table, unchecked against the DNA. TRBV21-1 is assigned pseudogene status. This CDR3 has 18 residues. The CDR3 nucleotides are TGTGCCAGCAGCACTTACCACACAGGGGGCTCCACGTGGCGGCCCCAGCATTTT. Its protein is CASSTYHTGGSTWRPQHF.

The V call is TRBV7-9, the J call TRBJ2-2, with 11 bases aligning to TRBD2. V shed 5 bases and J 5 bases; nucleotides not matched to a gene: 7. This CDR3 has 16 residues. The germline V gene has CDR1 SEHNR and CDR2 FQNEAQ (reference sequence). As DNA, the CDR3 is TGTGCCAGCAGCAAACTAGCGGGAGTTCTAACCGGGGAGCTGTTTTTT. Encoded protein: CASSKLAGVLTGELFF.

This clone has more than one count but fewer than ten. The chain joins TRBV11-2 to TRBJ1-4; D perhaps matches TRBD1 (6 bases). The germline V and J ends were trimmed by 1 base and 8 bases, with 17 bases remaining between them. The length of the CDR3 is 16 residues. The V gene's germline CDR1 is SGHAT and CDR2 FQNNGV. The CDR3 region has the DNA TGTGCCAGCAGCTTAGGGTCCGGGACACAAGTCGAAAAACTGTTTTTT. It translates to CASSLGSGTQVEKLFF.

In this sample, this clone turned up a few times. This sequence joins TRBV25-1 and TRBJ2-1; possibly TRBD1 for D (5 bases). The CDR3 is 13 amino acids. V shed 7 bases and J shed 3 bases, with 10 bases lying between them. CDR1 and CDR2 from the germline V gene are MGHDK and SYGVNS. CDR3 protein: CASTGALYNEQFF. The CDR3 nucleotides read TGTGCCAGCACTGGGGCGCTCTACAATGAGCAGTTCTTC.

The CDR3 loop reads CATRLAGGYNEQFF. The CDR3 region has the DNA TGTGCCACCAGGTTAGCGGGAGGCTACAATGAGCAGTTCTTC. J is TRBJ2-1 and V is TRBV15; 10 nucleotides match TRBD2. Germline V gene lookup returns CDR1 LNHNV and CDR2 YYDKDF (reference sequence). Trimming cost V 6 bases and J 3 bases; bases outside gene matches: 2. The length of the CDR3 is 14 residues. Drawing the rest from reference TRBV15 and TRBJ2-1, the complete variable domain is DAMVIQNPRYQVTQFGKPVTLSCSQTLNHNVMYWYQQKSSQAPKLLFHYYDKDFNNEADTPDNFQSRRPNTSFCFLDIRSPGLGDTAMYLCATRLAGGYNEQFFGPGTRLTVL.

This clone was counted a few times. V gene TRBV7-3 combines with J gene TRBJ2-7, with 16 bases identical to TRBD2. The CDR3 loop spans 19 amino acids. V dropped 3 bases and J dropped 6; count of bases not matched to a gene: 14. CDR1 and CDR2 from the germline V gene are SGHTA and FQGTGA. As DNA, the CDR3 is TGTGCCAGCAGCTTCGGGACCCCGGGACTAGCGGGAGGGCCTTTCGAGCAGTACTTC. Translation: CASSFGTPGLAGGPFEQYF.

J is TRBJ1-2 and V is TRBV7-9; unclear D gene. Trimming left V 3 bases short and J 4 bases short, with 9 bases between. Germline-derived CDR1 and CDR2 are SEHNR and FQNEAQ (reference sequence). The CDR3 runs 13 residues. The CDR3 reads CASSFGEFYGYTF. In DNA, the CDR3 is TGTGCCAGCAGCTTTGGGGAGTTCTATGGCTACACCTTC. The complete variable domain, with remaining parts taken from reference TRBV7-9 and TRBJ1-2, reads DTGVSQNPRHKITKRGQNVTFRCDPISEHNRLYWYRQTLGQGPEFLTYFQNEAQLEKSRLLSDRFSAERPKGSFSTLEIQRTEQGDSAMYLCASSFGEFYGYTFGSGTRLTVV.

V gene TRBV5-6 combines with J gene TRBJ2-7, with 12 nucleotides matching TRBD1. CDR3 length equals 15 residues. Looked up from germline, CDR1 is SGHDT and CDR2 is YYEEEE. The junction had 7 bases not matched to a gene; V was cut back by 3 bases and J by 6 bases. For the CDR3, the DNA is TGTGCCAGCAGCTCCGGGACAGGGGGCTACTCCGAGCAGTACTTC. Translation gives CASSSGTGGYSEQYF. Looking up the rest from reference TRBV5-6 and TRBJ2-7 gives the full variable domain: DAGVTQSPTHLIKTRGQQVTLRCSPKSGHDTVSWYQQALGQGPQFIFQYYEEEERQRGNFPDRFSGHQFPNYSSELNVNALLLGDSALYLCASSSGTGGYSEQYFGPGTRLTVT.

The chain employs TRBV7-2 and TRBJ1-1, with 7 nucleotides matching TRBD1. V shed 5 bases, J shed 3 bases, and the junction held 9 bases outside the gene matches. The CDR3 contains 15 residues. Germline V lookup: CDR1 SGHTA, CDR2 FQGNSA. The CDR3 DNA sequence: TGTGCCAGCAGCCTACATGACAGGGCCCACACTGAAGCTTTCTTT. It yields the protein CASSLHDRAHTEAFF.

The rearrangement uses TRBV5-4 and TRBJ2-1; D might be TRBD2 (6 bases). V was cut by 4 bases and J by 6 bases, with 20 bases left in between. Germline V gene lookup returns CDR1 SGHNT and CDR2 YYREEE (reference sequence). This CDR3 comprises 16 residues. In DNA form, the CDR3 reads TGTGCCAGCAGCCTGAGGGGACTTTCAAAAATCAATGAGCAGTTCTTC. Protein sequence: CASSLRGLSKINEQFF.

The chain joins TRBV7-6 to TRBJ2-2; TRBD1 agrees at 10 bases. V shed 4 bases, J shed 6 bases, and the junction held 5 bases outside the gene matches. The germline V gene encodes CDR1 SGHVS and CDR2 FNYEAQ. This CDR3 has 15 residues. CDR3 coding DNA: TGTGCCAGCAGCTCGGGACAGGGGTTGGCCGGGGAGCTGTTTTTT. Protein sequence: CASSSGQGLAGELFF.

The rearrangement links TRBV5-8 to TRBJ2-2; possibly TRBD2 for D (7 bases). There are 15 residues in the CDR3. V was pared by 4 bases and J by 5 bases, with 15 bases between. Germline V gives CDR1 SGHTS, CDR2 YDEGEE. CDR3: CASSPGGARTGELFF. The CDR3 DNA is TGTGCCAGCAGCCCTGGGGGGGCAAGGACCGGGGAGCTGTTTTTT. Together with reference TRBV5-8 and TRBJ2-2, the CDR3 gives the full variable domain: EAGVTQSPTHLIKTRGQQATLRCSPISGHTSVYWYQQALGLGLQFLLWYDEGEERNRGNFPPRFSGRQFPNYSSELNVNALELEDSALYLCASSPGGARTGELFFGEGSRLTVL.

The genes are TRBV5-1 and TRBJ2-7, with 9 nucleotides matching TRBD1. From germline, CDR1 is SGHRS and CDR2 YFSETQ. V lost 2 bases, J lost 3 bases, and 12 bases stayed unmatched. The CDR3 runs 17 residues. Here the CDR3 reads CASSLGRDRVFGYEQYF. The CDR3 nucleotides are TGCGCCAGCAGCTTAGGGCGGGACAGGGTCTTTGGCTACGAGCAGTACTTC.

On this clone itself: Relative to the germline gene, one junction end is altered; a read error may explain this. The chain is built from TRBV28 and TRBJ1-3; no firm D call. There are 11 residues in the CDR3. Germline CDR1 reads MDHEN; CDR2 reads SYDVKM. CDR3 loop: CASSWEGRVRF. CDR3 DNA: TGTGCCAGCAGTTGGGAGGGCCGAGTCCGCTTT.